What follows describes a single TCR beta chain. The sample belongs to a study of blood T cell repertoires in COVID-19. Across the whole study: The study drew acute and convalescent COVID-19 samples from the United States, Italy and Spain. The cDNA or gDNA used as material had been derived from T cells, B-cell-depleted T cells, or PBMCs.

Original analysis: It was from reference gene primer amplification that nucleated cell counts were estimated. Profiled with immunoSEQ multiplex PCR; TCRdb holds only in-frame clones, not every one. V and J calls and clone size come straight from that table; D and trimming were deduced from the DNA. The table has about 90,000 clones, around four fifths seen once. Germline values: CDR1 SEHNR, CDR2 FQNEAQ (reference sequence). This CDR3 comprises 14 residues. V dropped 3 bases and J dropped 3; count of bases not matched to a gene: 4. V usage is TRBV7-9 and J usage is TRBJ2-5; 7 bases map to TRBD2. The source material was peripheral blood. The clonotype originates from a woman between 70 and 85 years old with active or convalescent COVID-19. The CDR3 spells CASSFSLAEETQYF. For the CDR3, the DNA is TGTGCCAGCAGCTTTAGTCTAGCGGAAGAGACCCAGTACTTC.